This record looks at one T cell receptor (beta chain) sequence and its context. Its antigen is unknown. Mismatch with germline at one junction end may stem from a read error. This entry comes from a study of brain metastases from non-small cell lung cancer. General study findings and limits: Compared with their matched primary tumors, roughly 60% of brain metastases showed expanded T-cell clones. T-cell infiltration was lower in brain metastases than primaries (P < 0.001). TCR repertoires overlapped largely between brain metastases and matched primaries.

The CDR3 totals 14 residues. Germline V CDR1 and CDR2: SGHTA, FQGNSA. TCRdb keeps only in-frame clones here, not all; method: immunoSEQ multiplex PCR. The data show some 2,000 clones, approximately 87% seen once. The chain recombines TRBV7-2 with TRBJ2-5, with D possibly being TRBD1 (6 bases). This TCR was recovered from a donor aged 40 or over with non-small cell lung cancer. The sequenced sample was primary lung tumor tissue. The CDR3 DNA follows: TGTGTCAGCAGCTTAGCCAGGGGTAGCGAGACCCAGTACTTC. Residues: CVSSLARGSETQYF.